One TCR beta chain is described in this entry. The antigen is unknown. The source of the sample is a study of T-cell memory formation after mild COVID-19. Regarding the study as a whole: Pre-infection memory already had some responding clones, implying cross-reactive memory joined.

The trim removed 5 bases at V and 4 bases at J, leaving 5 bases unmatched. This CDR3 spans 16 amino acids. Germline V CDR1 and CDR2: SGHTA, FQGTGA. MiXCR, applied by TCRdb to the 5' RACE reads, yields one record per CDR3 protein. The top ten hold about 23% of the sample, which has more than 150,000 distinct CDR3 sequences, about 22% seen once. Material for sequencing was PBMCs or a T cell subset sorted from them (not recorded which). The sequence came from an adult woman who had mild COVID-19 (a few samples of this study predate the infection). Cell type and time point are not known. V usage is TRBV7-3 and J usage is TRBJ2-2; 12 bases are shared with TRBD2. CDR3 nucleotide sequence: TGTGCCAGCAGCCCAGAGGGACTAGCGGGCACCGGGGAGCTGTTTTTT. Translating gives CASSPEGLAGTGELFF.